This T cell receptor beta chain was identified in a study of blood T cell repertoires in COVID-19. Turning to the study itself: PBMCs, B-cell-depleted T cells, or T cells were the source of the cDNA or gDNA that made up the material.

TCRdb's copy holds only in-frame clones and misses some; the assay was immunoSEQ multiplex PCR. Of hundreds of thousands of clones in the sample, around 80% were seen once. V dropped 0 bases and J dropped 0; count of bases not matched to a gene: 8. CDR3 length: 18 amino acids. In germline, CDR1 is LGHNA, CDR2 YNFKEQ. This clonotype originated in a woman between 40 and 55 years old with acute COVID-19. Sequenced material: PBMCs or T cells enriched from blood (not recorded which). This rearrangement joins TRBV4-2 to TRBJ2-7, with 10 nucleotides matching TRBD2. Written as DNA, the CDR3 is TGTGCCAGCAGCCAAGACCTCTCAGTAGCGGGGGGCTCCTACGAGCAGTACTTC. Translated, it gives CASSQDLSVAGGSYEQYF.